The clone carrying this T cell receptor (beta chain) came up many times. The antigen is undetermined. CDR3 size: 15 residues. Germline V gene lookup returns CDR1 DFQATT and CDR2 SNEGSKA (reference sequence). V was clipped by 5 bases and J by 0 bases, with 14 bases between them. This entry belongs to a study of T cells in Graves' hyperthyroidism and ophthalmopathy. Findings and limits, study-wide: Most expanded thyroid clonotypes above 0.001 recurred in blood.

There were TCR beta CDR3 regions amplified from RNA transcripts. During a first-round RT-PCR of the TCR CDR3, the HTBI primer set was used. One entry per CDR3 protein, called by TCRdb with MiXCR from the multiplex PCR reads. The sample holds 490,000 or so distinct CDR3 sequences, 15% to 20% seen once. This TCR derives from a woman aged 25 to 39 with Graves' ophthalmopathy. The sequenced material came from blood. The genes are TRBV20-1 and TRBJ1-5, with D unresolved. Here the CDR3 reads CSAALSQVSNQPQHF. CDR3 bases: TGCAGTGCTGCCCTCTCGCAGGTTAGCAATCAGCCCCAGCATTTT.